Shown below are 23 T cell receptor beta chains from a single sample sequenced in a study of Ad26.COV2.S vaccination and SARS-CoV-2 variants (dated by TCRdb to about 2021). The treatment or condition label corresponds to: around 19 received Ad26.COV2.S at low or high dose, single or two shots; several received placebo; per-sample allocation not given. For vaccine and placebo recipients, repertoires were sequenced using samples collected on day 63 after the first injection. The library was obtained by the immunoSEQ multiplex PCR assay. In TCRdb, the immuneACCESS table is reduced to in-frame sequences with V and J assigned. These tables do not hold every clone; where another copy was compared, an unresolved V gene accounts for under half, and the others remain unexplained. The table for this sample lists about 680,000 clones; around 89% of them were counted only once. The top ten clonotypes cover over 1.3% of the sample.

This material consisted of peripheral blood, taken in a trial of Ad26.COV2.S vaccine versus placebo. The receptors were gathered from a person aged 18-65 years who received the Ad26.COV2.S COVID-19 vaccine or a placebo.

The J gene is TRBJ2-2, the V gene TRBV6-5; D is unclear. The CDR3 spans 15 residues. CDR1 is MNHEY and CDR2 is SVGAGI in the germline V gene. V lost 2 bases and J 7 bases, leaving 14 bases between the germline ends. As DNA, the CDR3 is TGTGCCAGCAGTTACCAGGTTGAGGTCGGCGGGGAGCTGTTTTTT. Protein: CASSYQVEVGGELFF.

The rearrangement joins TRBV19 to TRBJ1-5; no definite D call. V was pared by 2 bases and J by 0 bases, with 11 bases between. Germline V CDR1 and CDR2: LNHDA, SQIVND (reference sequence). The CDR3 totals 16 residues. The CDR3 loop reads CASSITTGYSNQPQHF. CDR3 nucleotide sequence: TGTGCCAGTAGTATAACAACCGGTTATAGCAATCAGCCCCAGCATTTT.

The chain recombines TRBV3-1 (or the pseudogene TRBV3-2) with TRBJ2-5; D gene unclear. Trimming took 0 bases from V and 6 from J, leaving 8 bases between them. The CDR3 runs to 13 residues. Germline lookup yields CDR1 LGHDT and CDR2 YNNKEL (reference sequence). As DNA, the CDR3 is TGTGCCAGCAGCCAAGAAAAGGGAAAGACCCAGTACTTC. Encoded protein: CASSQEKGKTQYF.

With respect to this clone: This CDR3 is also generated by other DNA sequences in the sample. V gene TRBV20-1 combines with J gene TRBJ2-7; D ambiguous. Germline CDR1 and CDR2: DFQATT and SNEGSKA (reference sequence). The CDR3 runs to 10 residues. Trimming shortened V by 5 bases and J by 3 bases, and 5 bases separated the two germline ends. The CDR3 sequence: CSAGGYEQYF. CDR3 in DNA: TGCAGTGCTGGCGGCTACGAGCAGTACTTC.

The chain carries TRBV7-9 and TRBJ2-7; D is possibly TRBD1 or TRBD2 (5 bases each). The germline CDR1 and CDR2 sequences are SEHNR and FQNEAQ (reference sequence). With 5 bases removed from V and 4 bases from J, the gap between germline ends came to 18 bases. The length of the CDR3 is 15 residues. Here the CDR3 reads CASSGAARAEYEQYF. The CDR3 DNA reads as TGTGCCAGCAGCGGGGCTGCGCGAGCGGAATACGAGCAGTACTTC.

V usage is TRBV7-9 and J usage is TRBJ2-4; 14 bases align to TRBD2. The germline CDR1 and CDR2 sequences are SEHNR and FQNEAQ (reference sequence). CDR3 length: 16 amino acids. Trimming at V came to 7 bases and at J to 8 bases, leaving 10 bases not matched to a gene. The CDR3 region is CASTLGTSGSMDIQYF. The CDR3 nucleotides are TGTGCCAGCACCCTCGGGACTAGCGGGAGTATGGACATTCAGTACTTC.

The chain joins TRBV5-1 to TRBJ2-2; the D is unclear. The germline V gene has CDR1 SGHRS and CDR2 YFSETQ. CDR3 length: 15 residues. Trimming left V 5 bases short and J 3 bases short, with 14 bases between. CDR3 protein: CASSRRPRDTGELFF. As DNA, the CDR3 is TGCGCCAGCAGTCGTAGGCCACGGGACACCGGGGAGCTGTTTTTT.

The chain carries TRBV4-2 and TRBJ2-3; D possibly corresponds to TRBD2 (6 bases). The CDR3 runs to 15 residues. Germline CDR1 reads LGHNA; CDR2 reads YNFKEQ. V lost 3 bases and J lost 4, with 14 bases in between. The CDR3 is CASSQRTGEADTQYF. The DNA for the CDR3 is TGTGCCAGCAGCCAGAGGACGGGAGAGGCAGATACGCAGTATTTT.

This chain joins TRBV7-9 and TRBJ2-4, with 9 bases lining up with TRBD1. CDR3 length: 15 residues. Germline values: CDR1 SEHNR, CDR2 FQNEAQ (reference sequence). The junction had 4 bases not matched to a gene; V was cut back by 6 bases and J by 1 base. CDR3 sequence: CASSRTGDAKNIQYF. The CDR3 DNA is TGTGCCAGCAGTCGGACAGGGGATGCCAAAAACATTCAGTACTTC.

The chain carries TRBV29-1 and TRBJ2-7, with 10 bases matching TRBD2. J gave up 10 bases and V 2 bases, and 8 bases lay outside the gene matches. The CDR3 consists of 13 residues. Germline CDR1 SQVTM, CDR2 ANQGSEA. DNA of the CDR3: TGCAGCGTTGAACCCCTAGCGGGAGTAGGTCAGTACTTC. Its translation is CSVEPLAGVGQYF.

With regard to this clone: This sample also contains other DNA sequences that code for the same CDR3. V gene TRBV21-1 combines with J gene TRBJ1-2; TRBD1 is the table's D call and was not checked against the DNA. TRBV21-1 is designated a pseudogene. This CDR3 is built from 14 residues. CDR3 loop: CASSKGGTGDGYTF. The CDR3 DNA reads TGTGCCAGCAGCAAAGGCGGGACAGGGGACGGCTACACCTTC.

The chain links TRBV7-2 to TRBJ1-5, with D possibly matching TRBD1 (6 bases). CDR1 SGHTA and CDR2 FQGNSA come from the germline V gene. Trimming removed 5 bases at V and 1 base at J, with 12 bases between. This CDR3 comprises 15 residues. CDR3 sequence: CASSPRQASNQPQHF. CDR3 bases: TGTGCCAGCAGCCCCAGACAGGCGAGCAATCAGCCCCAGCATTTT.

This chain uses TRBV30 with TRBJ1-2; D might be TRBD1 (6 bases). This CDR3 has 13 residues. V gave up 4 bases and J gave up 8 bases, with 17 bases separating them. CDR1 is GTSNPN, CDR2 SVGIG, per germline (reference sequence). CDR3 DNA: TGTGCCTGGAACCTCCGGGACAAGGACGGCTACACCTTC. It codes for CAWNLRDKDGYTF.

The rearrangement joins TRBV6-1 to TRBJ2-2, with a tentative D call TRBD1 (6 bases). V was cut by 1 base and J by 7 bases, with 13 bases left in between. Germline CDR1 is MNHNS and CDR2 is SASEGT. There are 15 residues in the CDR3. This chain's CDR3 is CASSEDPGGFGELFF. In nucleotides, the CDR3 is TGTGCCAGCAGTGAAGACCCTGGGGGCTTCGGGGAGCTGTTTTTT.

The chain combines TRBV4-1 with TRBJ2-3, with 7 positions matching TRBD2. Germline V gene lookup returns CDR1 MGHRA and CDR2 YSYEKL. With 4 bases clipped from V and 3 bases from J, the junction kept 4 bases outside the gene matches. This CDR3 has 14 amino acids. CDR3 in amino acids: CASSPGGTTDTQYF. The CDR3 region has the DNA TGCGCCAGCAGCCCCGGGGGGACTACAGATACGCAGTATTTT.

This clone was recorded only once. CDR3 coding DNA: TGTGCCTGGAGTGCAGGGGGACAGCAGTACTTC. It is translated as CAWSAGGQQYF. The chain recombines TRBV30 with TRBJ2-7; 7 nucleotides line up with TRBD1. The ends lost 1 base at V and 8 bases at J; junction bases unmatched: 2. The germline CDR1 and CDR2 sequences are GTSNPN and SVGIG (reference sequence). The CDR3 totals 11 residues.

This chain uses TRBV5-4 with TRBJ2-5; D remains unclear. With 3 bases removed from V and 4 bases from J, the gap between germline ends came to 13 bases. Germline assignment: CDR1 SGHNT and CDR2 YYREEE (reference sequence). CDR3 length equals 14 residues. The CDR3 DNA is TGTGCCAGCAGCTCGATAATGGTCGGAGAGACCCAGTACTTC. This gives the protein CASSSIMVGETQYF.

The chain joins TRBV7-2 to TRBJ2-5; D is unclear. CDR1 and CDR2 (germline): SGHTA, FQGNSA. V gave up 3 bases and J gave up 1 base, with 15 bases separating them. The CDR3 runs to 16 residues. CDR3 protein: CASSFLPGRLQETQYF. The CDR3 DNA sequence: TGTGCCAGCAGCTTCCTCCCGGGCAGGCTCCAAGAGACCCAGTACTTC.

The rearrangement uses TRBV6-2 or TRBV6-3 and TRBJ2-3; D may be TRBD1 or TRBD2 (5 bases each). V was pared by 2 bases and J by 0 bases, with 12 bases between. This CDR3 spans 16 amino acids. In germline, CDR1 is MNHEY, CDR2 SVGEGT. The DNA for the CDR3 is TGTGCCAGCAGTTACGGGACCGACTCTAGCACAGATACGCAGTATTTT. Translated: CASSYGTDSSTDTQYF.

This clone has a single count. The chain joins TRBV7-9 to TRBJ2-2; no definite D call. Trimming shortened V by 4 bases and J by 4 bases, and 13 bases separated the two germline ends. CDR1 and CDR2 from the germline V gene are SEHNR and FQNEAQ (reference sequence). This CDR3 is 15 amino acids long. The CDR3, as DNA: TGTGCCAGCAGCTCCTCCTATTATCCCACCGGGGAGCTGTTTTTT. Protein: CASSSSYYPTGELFF.

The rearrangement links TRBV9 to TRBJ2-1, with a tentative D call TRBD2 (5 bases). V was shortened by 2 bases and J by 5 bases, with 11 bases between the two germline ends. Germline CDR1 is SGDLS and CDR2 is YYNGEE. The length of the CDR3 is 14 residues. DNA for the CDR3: TGTGCCAGCAGCGTTGTCGGGATCCACAATGAGCAGTTCTTC. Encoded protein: CASSVVGIHNEQFF. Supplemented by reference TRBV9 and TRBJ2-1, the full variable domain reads DSGVTQTPKHLITATGQRVTLRCSPRSGDLSVYWYQQSLDQGLQFLIQYYNGEERAKGNILERFSAQQFPDLHSELNLSSLELGDSALYFCASSVVGIHNEQFFGPGTRLTVL.

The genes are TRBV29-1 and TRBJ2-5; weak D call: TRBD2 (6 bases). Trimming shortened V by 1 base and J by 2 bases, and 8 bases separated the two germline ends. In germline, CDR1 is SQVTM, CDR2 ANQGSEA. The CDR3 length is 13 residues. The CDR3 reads CSVEGGGQETQYF. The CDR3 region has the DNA TGCAGCGTTGAAGGTGGGGGGCAAGAGACCCAGTACTTC.

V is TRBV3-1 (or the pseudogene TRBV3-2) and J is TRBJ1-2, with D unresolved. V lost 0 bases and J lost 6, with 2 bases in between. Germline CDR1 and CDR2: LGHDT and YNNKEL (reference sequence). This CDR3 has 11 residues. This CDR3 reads CASSQEHGYTF. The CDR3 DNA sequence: TGTGCCAGCAGCCAAGAACATGGCTACACCTTC.